This paragraph reports one T cell receptor (beta chain). The method was immunoSEQ multiplex PCR; TCRdb's version includes in-frame clones alone and lacks a portion of them. The sample contains about 87,000 clones, approximately 92% of which appear only once. The data stem from a study of T cell changes during pregnancy in multiple sclerosis. The clonotype originates from a female donor in good health, enrolled as a control in a pregnancy study. This specimen was peripheral blood, taken in the third trimester of pregnancy.

The CDR3 spells CASSPGQGAISQYF. CDR3 nucleotide sequence: TGTGCCAGTAGTCCCGGACAGGGGGCTATTTCACAGTACTTC. The chain links TRBV19 to TRBJ2-7, with TRBD1 matching 11 bases. Germline CDR1 is LNHDA and CDR2 is SQIVND (reference sequence). The CDR3 is 14 amino acids. Trimming removed 5 bases from V and 10 bases from J; junction bases left unmatched: 10.